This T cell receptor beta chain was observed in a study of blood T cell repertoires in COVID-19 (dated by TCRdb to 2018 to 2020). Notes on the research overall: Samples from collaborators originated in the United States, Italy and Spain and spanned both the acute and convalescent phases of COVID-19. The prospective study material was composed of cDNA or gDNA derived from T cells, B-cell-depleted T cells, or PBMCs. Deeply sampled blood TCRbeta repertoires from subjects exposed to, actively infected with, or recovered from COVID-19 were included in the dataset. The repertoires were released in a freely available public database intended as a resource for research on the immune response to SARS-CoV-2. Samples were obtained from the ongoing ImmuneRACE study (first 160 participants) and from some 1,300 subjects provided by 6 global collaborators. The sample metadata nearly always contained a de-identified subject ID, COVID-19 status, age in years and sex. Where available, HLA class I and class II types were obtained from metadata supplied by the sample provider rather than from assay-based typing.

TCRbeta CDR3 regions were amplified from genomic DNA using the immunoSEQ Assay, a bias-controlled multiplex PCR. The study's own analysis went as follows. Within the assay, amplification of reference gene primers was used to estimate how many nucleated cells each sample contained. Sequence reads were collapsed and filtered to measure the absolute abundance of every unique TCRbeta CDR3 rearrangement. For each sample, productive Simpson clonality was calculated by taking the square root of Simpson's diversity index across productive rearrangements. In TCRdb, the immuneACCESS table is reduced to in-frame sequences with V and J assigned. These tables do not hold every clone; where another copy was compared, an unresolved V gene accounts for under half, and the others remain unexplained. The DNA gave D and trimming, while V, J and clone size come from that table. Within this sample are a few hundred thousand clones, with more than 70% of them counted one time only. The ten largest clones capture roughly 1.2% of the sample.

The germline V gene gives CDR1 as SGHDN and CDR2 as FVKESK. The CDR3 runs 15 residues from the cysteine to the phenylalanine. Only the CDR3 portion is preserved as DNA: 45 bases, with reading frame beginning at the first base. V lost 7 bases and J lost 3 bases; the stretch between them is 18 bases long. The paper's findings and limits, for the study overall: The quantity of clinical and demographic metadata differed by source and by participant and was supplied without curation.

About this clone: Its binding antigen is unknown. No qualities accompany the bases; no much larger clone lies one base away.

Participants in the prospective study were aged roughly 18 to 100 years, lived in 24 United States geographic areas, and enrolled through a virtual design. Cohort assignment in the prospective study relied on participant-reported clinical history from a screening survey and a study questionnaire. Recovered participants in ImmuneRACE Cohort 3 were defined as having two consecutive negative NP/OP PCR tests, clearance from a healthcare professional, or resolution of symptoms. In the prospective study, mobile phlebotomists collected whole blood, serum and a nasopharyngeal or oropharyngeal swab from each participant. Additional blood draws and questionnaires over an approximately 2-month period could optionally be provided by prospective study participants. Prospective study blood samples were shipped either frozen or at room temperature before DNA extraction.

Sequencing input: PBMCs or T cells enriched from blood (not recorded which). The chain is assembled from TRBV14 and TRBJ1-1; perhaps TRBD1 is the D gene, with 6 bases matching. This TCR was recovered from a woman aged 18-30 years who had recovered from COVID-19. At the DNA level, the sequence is TGTGCCAGCAAGTGGGGGGGCGCGGGGCACACTGAAGCTTTCTTT. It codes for CASKWGGAGHTEAFF.